This record looks at one T cell receptor (beta chain) sequence and its context. Its antigen is unidentified. The record originates from a study of cytomegalovirus exposure and HLA in healthy donors. Background on the study: Earlier sequencing of 150 million to 200 million T cells yielded around 100 million unique TCR beta sequences.

The primer mix had 60 Vbeta and 13 Jbeta primers. Clones were read by immunoSEQ multiplex PCR, and TCRdb kept only the in-frame ones, dropping some. This table has 120,000 or so clones, 81% appearing once. This CDR3 spans 15 amino acids. Germline V gives CDR1 SGHTA, CDR2 FQGTGA. Trimming cost V 4 bases and J 1 base, with 13 bases left between them. General study points: In vitro experiments confirmed that three CMV-associated chains were specific for CMV antigens. The classifier reportedly diagnosed cytomegalovirus status with high sensitivity and specificity. Later analysis identified 16,951 TCR beta sequences associated with HLA alleles, using a false discovery rate threshold of 0.05.

The V and J genes are TRBV7-3 and TRBJ1-1; no clear D gene. What was sequenced was PBMCs. The TCR was taken from a young man in good health and CMV-seronegative. The CDR3 loop is CASSWTGNKNTEAFF. The CDR3 region has the DNA TGTGCCAGCAGCTGGACGGGAAACAAGAACACTGAAGCTTTCTTT.